This TCR beta chain was found in a study of cytomegalovirus exposure and HLA in healthy donors. Notes on the study in general: It is likely that the observed cluster of highly shared sequence variants was a sequencing artifact. There were around 160 TCR beta chains listed as cytomegalovirus-associated. A later analysis reportedly identified an Asian-associated ancestry cluster as carrying fewer N-insertions than the roughly 720-donor mean.

A note on this clone: Its antigen is unknown.

Primers: 60 Vbeta forward and 13 Jbeta reverse. Sequencing used immunoSEQ multiplex PCR; TCRdb keeps in-frame clones, though not all of them. Altogether roughly 120,000 clones are present, 81% being singletons, with the ten largest covering roughly 3.9%. Sequenced: PBMCs. This clonotype was sampled from a woman under 40 in good health and CMV-seronegative.

In DNA form, the CDR3 reads TGTGCCAGCAGCTTAGACAGCGGGGAGCTGTTTTTT. Translating gives CASSLDSGELFF. The chain employs TRBV7-2 and TRBJ2-2; D unresolved. This CDR3 contains 12 residues. Germline assignment: CDR1 SGHTA and CDR2 FQGNSA. The germline V and J ends were trimmed by 1 base and 7 bases, with 4 bases remaining between them.